The subject of this entry is one TCR beta chain. The antigen is not known. The sample comes from a study of response to subunit inactivated influenza vaccine. General study points: Few new T cells, the authors suggested, are recruited by each seasonal influenza vaccination.

This CDR3 contains 11 residues. The germline V gene has CDR1 SNHLY and CDR2 FYNNEI. Trimming removed 8 bases from V and 3 bases from J, with 7 bases in between. TCRdb reanalysed the RT-PCR reads using MiXCR and keeps one entry per CDR3 protein. Among 530,000 or so distinct CDR3 sequences listed, 13% to 15% were seen once. The rearrangement links TRBV2 to TRBJ1-1; no definite D call. This material consisted of PBMCs from blood, taken about 13 days after vaccination. The origin of this receptor is a man aged 50-59 years who received an inactivated influenza vaccine. CDR3 protein: CASRIYTEAFF. As DNA, the CDR3 is TGTGCCAGCCGCATCTACACTGAAGCTTTCTTT. Filled out from reference TRBV2 and TRBJ1-1, the complete variable domain reads EPEVTQTPSHQVTQMGQEVILRCVPISNHLYFYWYRQILGQKVEFLVSFYNNEISEKSEIFDDQFSVERPDGSNFTLKIRSTKLEDSAMYFCASRIYTEAFFGQGTRLTVV.